One and the same sample provided the 20 T cell receptor beta chains below, sequenced in a study of pediatric ulcerative colitis. Sequencing was performed with immunoSEQ multiplex PCR; in TCRdb, only in-frame clones are kept and a portion is missing. The data show some 57,000 clones, around 87% seen once. The sequenced material came from blood. The receptor source for this set is a boy younger than 18 who was a control in a study of pediatric ulcerative colitis.

This rearrangement joins TRBV6-1 to TRBJ1-2; D might be TRBD1 (6 bases). V dropped 7 bases and J dropped 4 bases, with 19 bases sitting between them. There are 15 residues in the CDR3. Germline values: CDR1 MNHNS, CDR2 SASEGT. CDR3 region: CASTSRGEFGYGYTF. The CDR3 coding sequence is TGTGCCAGCACCTCTAGGGGGGAGTTCGGCTATGGCTACACCTTC.

This chain links TRBV11-2 with TRBJ1-4; D unresolved. Germline CDR1 reads SGHAT; CDR2 reads FQNNGV. The CDR3 is 15 residues long. V was trimmed by 3 bases and J by 0 bases, leaving 8 bases between them. The CDR3 loop is CASSFSAPTNEKLFF. The DNA of the CDR3 is TGTGCCAGCAGCTTCTCTGCACCAACTAATGAAAAACTGTTTTTT.

The DNA of the CDR3 is TGTGCCAGCAGCTTGTTGGGGATACGTGTGAACACTGAAGCTTTCTTT. It translates to CASSLLGIRVNTEAFF. The V and J genes are TRBV5-5 and TRBJ1-1; D ambiguous. The V gene's germline CDR1 is SGHKS and CDR2 YYEKEE (reference sequence). The V and J ends lost 1 base and 0 bases respectively, with 13 bases between them. This CDR3 has 16 residues.

This clone was observed a handful of times. The chain links TRBV4-2 to TRBJ2-3, with D perhaps matching TRBD1 (6 bases). CDR1 LGHNA and CDR2 YNFKEQ come from the germline V gene. The V and J ends lost 1 base and 1 base respectively, with 9 bases between them. The CDR3 contains 15 residues. CDR3 sequence reads: CASSQAGARTDTQYF. The DNA of the CDR3 is TGTGCCAGCAGCCAAGCAGGGGCCCGCACAGATACGCAGTATTTT.

V gene TRBV6-5 combines with J gene TRBJ2-7; 10 positions match TRBD2. V gave up 6 bases and J gave up 9 bases; unmatched junction bases: 11. This CDR3 has 14 amino acids. Germline assignment: CDR1 MNHEY and CDR2 SVGAGI. In nucleotides, the CDR3 is TGTGCCAGCAGACAAACTAGCGGGGTCAGTGTGCAGTACTTC. Translating gives CASRQTSGVSVQYF.

The genes are TRBV7-8 and TRBJ1-3; no reliable D call. Germline lookup yields CDR1 SGHVS and CDR2 FQNEAQ. V gave up 5 bases and J gave up 2 bases, with 16 bases separating them. The CDR3 consists of 16 residues. In nucleotides, the CDR3 is TGTGCCAGCAGCCGTGGACCCTTCCTGACTGGAAACACCATATATTTT. As protein: CASSRGPFLTGNTIYF.

The chain links TRBV4-1 to TRBJ2-5, with D unresolved. From germline, CDR1 is MGHRA and CDR2 YSYEKL. The CDR3 spans 13 residues. Deletions cut 5 bases from V and 3 bases from J, with 10 bases between. CDR3 protein: CASSDGAEETQYF. The CDR3 bases are TGCGCCAGCAGCGACGGAGCCGAAGAGACCCAGTACTTC.

V gene TRBV9 combines with J gene TRBJ2-3; TRBD2 matches 8 bases. The germline CDR1 and CDR2 sequences are SGDLS and YYNGEE. The trim removed 3 bases at V and 4 bases at J, leaving 10 bases unmatched. The CDR3 is 16 amino acids. The CDR3 region is CASSERTGLAADTQYF. CDR3 nucleotides: TGTGCCAGCAGCGAGAGGACTGGACTAGCTGCAGATACGCAGTATTTT.

The rearrangement joins TRBV25-1 to TRBJ2-1; no firm D call. Germline V gene sequence: CDR1 MGHDK, CDR2 SYGVNS. The V gene lost 3 bases and the J gene lost 4 bases, with 10 bases spanning the gap. There are 14 residues in the CDR3. The CDR3 protein is CASSEPEVYNEQFF. CDR3 DNA: TGTGCCAGCAGTGAGCCTGAAGTGTACAATGAGCAGTTCTTC.

This clone appeared a few times. The chain uses TRBV5-1 and TRBJ2-7; 12 nucleotides line up with TRBD2. Germline V lookup: CDR1 SGHRS, CDR2 YFSETQ. The CDR3 length is 18 residues. Unmatched junction bases numbered 18, after V lost 3 bases and J lost 8 bases. CDR3 DNA sequence: TGCGCCAGCAGCTACGGACTAGCGGGATCCCGCGGGGTTTTGAAGCAGTACTTC. Residues: CASSYGLAGSRGVLKQYF. Complete variable domain (other parts from reference TRBV5-1 and TRBJ2-7): KAGVTQTPRYLIKTRGQQVTLSCSPISGHRSVSWYQQTPGQGLQFLFEYFSETQRNKGNFPGRFSGRQFSNSRSEMNVSTLELGDSALYLCASSYGLAGSRGVLKQYFGPGTRLTVT.

This sequence joins TRBV25-1 and TRBJ2-2, with a tentative D call TRBD2 (5 bases). V shed 1 base and J shed 3 bases, with 9 bases lying between them. Germline CDR1 and CDR2: MGHDK and SYGVNS. The CDR3 runs 15 residues. The CDR3 spells CASSESRTDTGELFF. In nucleotides, the CDR3 is TGTGCCAGCAGTGAATCCCGGACTGACACCGGGGAGCTGTTTTTT. The variable domain in full, completed from reference TRBV25-1 and TRBJ2-2, reads EADIYQTPRYLVIGTGKKITLECSQTMGHDKMYWYQQDPGMELHLIHYSYGVNSTEKGDLSSESTVSRIRTEHFPLTLESARPSHTSQYLCASSESRTDTGELFFGEGSRLTVL.

This clone appeared a few times. This rearrangement joins TRBV10-3 to TRBJ1-2, with 10 positions matching TRBD1. CDR3 length: 15 amino acids. CDR1 ENHRY and CDR2 SYGVKD come from the germline V gene. The V gene end was trimmed by 5 bases and the J gene end by 5 bases; junction bases not matched to a gene: 8. The CDR3 DNA reads TGTGCCATCAGTAAAGGACAGGGGGTTCGGTATGGCTACACCTTC. Translated: CAISKGQGVRYGYTF.

CDR3 residues: CASSPGQGVYEQYF. The CDR3 DNA reads as TGCGCCAGCAGCCCGGGACAGGGGGTCTACGAGCAGTACTTC. V is TRBV5-1 and J is TRBJ2-7; 11 positions match TRBD1. The CDR3 extends over 14 amino acids. From germline, CDR1 is SGHRS and CDR2 YFSETQ. Trimming at V came to 4 bases and at J to 3 bases, leaving 3 bases not matched to a gene.

The chain joins TRBV7-9 to TRBJ2-1, with D possibly TRBD2 on 6 matching bases. Per germline, CDR1 SEHNR and CDR2 FQNEAQ (reference sequence). V gave up 4 bases and J gave up 7 bases, with 20 bases separating them. CDR3 size: 16 residues. CDR3 amino acids: CASSSLLAPRGNEQFF. CDR3 DNA: TGTGCCAGCAGCTCCTTGCTAGCGCCCCGGGGTAATGAGCAGTTCTTC.

The rearrangement uses TRBV6-1 and TRBJ2-6, with a possible D match to TRBD1 (6 bases). Germline V gene sequence: CDR1 MNHNS, CDR2 SASEGT. Between the trimmed V and J ends, which lost 5 bases and 2 bases, there was a span of 10 bases. The CDR3 sequence is 15 residues long. CDR3 residues: CASSLQGTGANVLTF. The CDR3 nucleotides are TGTGCCAGCAGTTTACAGGGTACTGGGGCCAACGTCCTGACTTTC.

Regarding this clone: Here the CDR3 omits its conserved ending phenylalanine or tryptophan, so a read error is the likely source. V gene TRBV7-8 combines with J gene TRBJ1-5; TRBD1 might be the D (5 bases). Between the trimmed V and J ends, which lost 5 bases and 0 bases, there was a span of 14 bases. The CDR3 loop spans 16 amino acids. From germline, CDR1 is SGHVS and CDR2 FQNEAQ. CDR3 residues: CASSERWQGSNQPQHL. CDR3 nucleotides: TGTGCCAGCAGCGAGAGGTGGCAGGGTAGCAATCAGCCCCAGCATCTT.

The V call is TRBV10-3, the J call TRBJ2-7, with 7 bases lining up with TRBD2. The CDR3 is 14 residues long. Germline loops: CDR1 ENHRY, CDR2 SYGVKD. Trimming at V came to 6 bases and at J to 2 bases, leaving 7 bases not matched to a gene. The CDR3 protein is CAISERDGAYEQYF. The CDR3, as DNA: TGTGCCATCAGCGAGCGGGACGGAGCCTACGAGCAGTACTTC.

The CDR3 DNA reads as TGTGCCAGCAGCCCTTTACTAGACTCTGGGGCCAACGTCCTGACTTTC. This encodes CASSPLLDSGANVLTF. The V and J genes are TRBV9 and TRBJ2-6; weak D call: TRBD2 (5 bases). The CDR3 extends over 16 amino acids. Trimming removed 4 bases at V and 0 bases at J, with 11 bases between. Germline assignment: CDR1 SGDLS and CDR2 YYNGEE.

J is TRBJ2-3 and V is TRBV29-1; D unresolved. The CDR3 extends over 12 amino acids. The germline V and J ends were trimmed by 5 bases and 0 bases, with 6 bases remaining between them. CDR1 SQVTM and CDR2 ANQGSEA come from the germline V gene. CDR3: CSVYGSTDTQYF. CDR3 nucleotides: TGCAGCGTTTACGGGAGCACAGATACGCAGTATTTT.

The chain combines TRBV28 with TRBJ2-5, with a tentative D call TRBD2 (5 bases). V dropped 7 bases and J dropped 5 bases, with 14 bases sitting between them. The CDR3 has 13 residues. Per germline, CDR1 MDHEN and CDR2 SYDVKM. The CDR3 is CASNSGKGETQYF. The CDR3 DNA follows: TGTGCCAGCAATTCCGGGAAAGGGGAGACCCAGTACTTC.